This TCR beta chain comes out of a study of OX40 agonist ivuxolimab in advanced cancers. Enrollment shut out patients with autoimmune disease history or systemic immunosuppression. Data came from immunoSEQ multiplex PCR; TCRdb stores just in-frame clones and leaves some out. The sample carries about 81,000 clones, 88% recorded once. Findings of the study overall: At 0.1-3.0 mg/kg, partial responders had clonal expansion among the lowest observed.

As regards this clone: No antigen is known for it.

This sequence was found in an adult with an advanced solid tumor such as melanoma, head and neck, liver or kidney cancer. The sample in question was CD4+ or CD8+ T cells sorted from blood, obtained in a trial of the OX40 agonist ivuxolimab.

The CDR3 DNA reads as TGTGCCAGCAGCTTAAGGGACAGGCTCAGCTCCTATAATTCACCCCTCCACTTT. Translating gives CASSLRDRLSSYNSPLHF. The V call is TRBV7-9, the J call TRBJ1-6, with TRBD1 identical over 8 bases. The CDR3 runs 18 residues. J lost 0 bases, V lost 2 bases, and 6 bases had no gene match. Germline V gene lookup returns CDR1 SEHNR and CDR2 FQNEAQ (reference sequence).